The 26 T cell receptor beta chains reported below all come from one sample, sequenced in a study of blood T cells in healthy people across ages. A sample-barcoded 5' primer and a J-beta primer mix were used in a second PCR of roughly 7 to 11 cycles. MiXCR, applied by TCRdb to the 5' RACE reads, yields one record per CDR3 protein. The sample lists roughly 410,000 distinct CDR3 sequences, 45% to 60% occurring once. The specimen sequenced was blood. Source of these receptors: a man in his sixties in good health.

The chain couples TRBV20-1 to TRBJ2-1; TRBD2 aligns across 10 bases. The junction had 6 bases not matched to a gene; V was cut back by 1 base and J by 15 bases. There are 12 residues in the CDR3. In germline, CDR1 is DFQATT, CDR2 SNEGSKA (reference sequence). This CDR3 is CSARGDSGGRFF. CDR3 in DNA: TGCAGTGCTAGAGGTGATAGCGGGGGGAGGTTCTTC.

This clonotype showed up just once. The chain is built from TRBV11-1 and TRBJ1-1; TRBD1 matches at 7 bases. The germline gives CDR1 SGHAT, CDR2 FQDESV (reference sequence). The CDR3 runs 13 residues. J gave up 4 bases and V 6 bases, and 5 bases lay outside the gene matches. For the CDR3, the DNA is TGTGCCAGCAGGGAGACAGGGCCCACTGAAGCTTTCTTT. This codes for CASRETGPTEAFF.

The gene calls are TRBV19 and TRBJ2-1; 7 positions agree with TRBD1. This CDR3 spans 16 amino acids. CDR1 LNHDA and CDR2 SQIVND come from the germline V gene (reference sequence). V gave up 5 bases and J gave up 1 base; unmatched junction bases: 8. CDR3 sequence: CASSPDRADSYNEQFF. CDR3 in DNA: TGTGCCAGTAGTCCTGACAGGGCCGATTCCTACAATGAGCAGTTCTTC.

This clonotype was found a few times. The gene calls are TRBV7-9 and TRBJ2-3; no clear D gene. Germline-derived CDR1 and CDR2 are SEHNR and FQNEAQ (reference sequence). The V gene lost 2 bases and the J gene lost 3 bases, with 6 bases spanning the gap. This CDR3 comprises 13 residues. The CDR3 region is CASSLTATDTQYF. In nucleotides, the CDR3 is TGTGCCAGCAGCTTAACGGCAACAGATACGCAGTATTTT. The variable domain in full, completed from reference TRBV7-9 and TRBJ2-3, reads DTGVSQNPRHKITKRGQNVTFRCDPISEHNRLYWYRQTLGQGPEFLTYFQNEAQLEKSRLLSDRFSAERPKGSFSTLEIQRTEQGDSAMYLCASSLTATDTQYFGPGTRLTVL.

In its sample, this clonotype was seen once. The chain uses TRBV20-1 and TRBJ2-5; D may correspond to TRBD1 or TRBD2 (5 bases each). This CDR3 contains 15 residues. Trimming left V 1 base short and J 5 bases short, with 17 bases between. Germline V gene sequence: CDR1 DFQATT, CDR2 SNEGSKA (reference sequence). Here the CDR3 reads CSARGPTGRLETQYF. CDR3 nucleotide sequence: TGCAGTGCTAGAGGACCGACGGGGCGGTTGGAGACCCAGTACTTC.

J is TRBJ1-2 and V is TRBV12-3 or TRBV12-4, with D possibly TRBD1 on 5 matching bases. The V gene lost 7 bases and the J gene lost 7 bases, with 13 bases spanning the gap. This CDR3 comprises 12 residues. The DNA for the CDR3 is TGTGCCAGCACTAAGGATGGGGGTGGCTACACCTTC. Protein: CASTKDGGGYTF.

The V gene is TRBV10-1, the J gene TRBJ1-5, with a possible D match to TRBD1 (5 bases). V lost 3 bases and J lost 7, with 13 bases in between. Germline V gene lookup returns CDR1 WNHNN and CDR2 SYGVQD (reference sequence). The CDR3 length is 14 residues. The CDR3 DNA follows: TGCGCCAGCAGTGATGGGGGTTCGGGACAGCCCCAGCATTTT. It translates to CASSDGGSGQPQHF.

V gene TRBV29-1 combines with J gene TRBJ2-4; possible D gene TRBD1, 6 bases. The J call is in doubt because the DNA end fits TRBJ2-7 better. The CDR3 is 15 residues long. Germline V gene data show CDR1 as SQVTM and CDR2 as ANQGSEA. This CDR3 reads CSVEESQGSTYEQYF. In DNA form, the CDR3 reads TGCAGCGTTGAGGAGTCCCAGGGGTCGACCTACGAGCAGTACTTC.

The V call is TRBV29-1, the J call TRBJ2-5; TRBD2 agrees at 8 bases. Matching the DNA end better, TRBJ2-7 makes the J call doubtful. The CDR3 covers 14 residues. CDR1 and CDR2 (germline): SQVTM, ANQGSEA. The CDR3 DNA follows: TGCAGCGTTGACGCTGGGACTAGGCCCTACGAGCAGTACTTC. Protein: CSVDAGTRPYEQYF.

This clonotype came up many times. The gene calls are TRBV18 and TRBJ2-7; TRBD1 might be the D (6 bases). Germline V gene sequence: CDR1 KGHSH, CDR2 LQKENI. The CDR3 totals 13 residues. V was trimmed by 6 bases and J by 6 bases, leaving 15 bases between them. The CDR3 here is CASSPGAGAEQYF. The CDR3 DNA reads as TGTGCCAGCTCCCCCGGAGCAGGGGCCGAGCAGTACTTC. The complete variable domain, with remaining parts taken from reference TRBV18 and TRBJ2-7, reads NAGVMQNPRHLVRRRGQEARLRCSPMKGHSHVYWYRQLPEEGLKFMVYLQKENIIDESGMPKERFSAEFPKEGPSILRIQQVVRGDSAAYFCASSPGAGAEQYFGPGTRLTVT.

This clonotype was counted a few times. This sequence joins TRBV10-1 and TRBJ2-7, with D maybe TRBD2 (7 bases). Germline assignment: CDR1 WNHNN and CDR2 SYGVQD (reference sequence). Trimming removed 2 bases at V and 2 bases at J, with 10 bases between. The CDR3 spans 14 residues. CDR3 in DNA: TGCGCCAGCAGTGAGGGGGGGGCAACCTACGAGCAGTACTTC. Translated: CASSEGGATYEQYF.

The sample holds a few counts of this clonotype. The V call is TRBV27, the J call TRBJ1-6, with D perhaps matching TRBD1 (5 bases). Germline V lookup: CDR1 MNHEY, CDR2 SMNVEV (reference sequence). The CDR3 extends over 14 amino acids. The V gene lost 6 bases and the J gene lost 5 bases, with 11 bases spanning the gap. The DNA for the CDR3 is TGTGCCAGCAGGGACGGGGGGAATAATTCACCCCTCCACTTT. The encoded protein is CASRDGGNNSPLHF.

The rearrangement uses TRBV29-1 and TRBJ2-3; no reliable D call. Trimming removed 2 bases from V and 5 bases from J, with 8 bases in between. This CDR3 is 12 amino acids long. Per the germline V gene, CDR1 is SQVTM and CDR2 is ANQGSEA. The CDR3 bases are TGCAGCGTTGAACGGCGTAGAGATACGCAGTATTTT. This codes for CSVERRRDTQYF.

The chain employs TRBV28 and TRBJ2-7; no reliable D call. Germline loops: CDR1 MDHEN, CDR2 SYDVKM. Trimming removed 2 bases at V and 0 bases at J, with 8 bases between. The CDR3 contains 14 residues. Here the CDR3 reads CASSLMVGSYEQYF. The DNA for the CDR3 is TGTGCCAGCAGTTTAATGGTTGGCTCCTACGAGCAGTACTTC.

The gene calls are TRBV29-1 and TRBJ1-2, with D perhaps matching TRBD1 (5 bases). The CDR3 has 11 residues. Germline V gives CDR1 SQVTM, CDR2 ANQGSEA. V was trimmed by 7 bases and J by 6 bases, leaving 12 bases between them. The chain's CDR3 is CSGGGGNGYTF. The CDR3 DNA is TGCAGCGGGGGCGGGGGGAATGGCTACACCTTC.

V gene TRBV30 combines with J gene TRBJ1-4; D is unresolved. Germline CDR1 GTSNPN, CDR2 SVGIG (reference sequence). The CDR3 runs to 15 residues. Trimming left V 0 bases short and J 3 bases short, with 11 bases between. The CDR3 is CAWSVAAVANEKLFF. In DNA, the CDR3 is TGTGCCTGGAGTGTAGCGGCCGTGGCTAATGAAAAACTGTTTTTT.

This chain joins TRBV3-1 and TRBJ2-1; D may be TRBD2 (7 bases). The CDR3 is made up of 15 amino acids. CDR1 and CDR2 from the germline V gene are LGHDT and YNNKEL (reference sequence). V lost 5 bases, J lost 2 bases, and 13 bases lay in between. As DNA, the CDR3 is TGTGCCAGCAGCAGGGGCGGGGGCACCTACAATGAGCAGTTCTTC. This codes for CASSRGGGTYNEQFF.

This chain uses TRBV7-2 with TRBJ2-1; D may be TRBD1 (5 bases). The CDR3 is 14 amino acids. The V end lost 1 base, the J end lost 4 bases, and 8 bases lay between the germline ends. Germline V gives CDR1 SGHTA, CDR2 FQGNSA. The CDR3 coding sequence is TGTGCCAGCAGCTTAGTCAGGGCATACAATGAGCAGTTCTTC. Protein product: CASSLVRAYNEQFF. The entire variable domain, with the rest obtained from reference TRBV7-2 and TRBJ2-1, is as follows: GAGVSQSPSNKVTEKGKDVELRCDPISGHTALYWYRQSLGQGLEFLIYFQGNSAPDKSGLPSDRFSAERTGGSVSTLTIQRTQQEDSAVYLCASSLVRAYNEQFFGPGTRLTVL.

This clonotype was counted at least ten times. CDR3 region: CASSGGTSGTGELFF. In nucleotides, the CDR3 is TGTGCCAGCAGCGGCGGGACTAGCGGGACCGGGGAGCTGTTTTTT. The J gene is TRBJ2-2, the V gene TRBV9; 12 nucleotides align to TRBD2. The CDR3 consists of 15 residues. The trim removed 3 bases at V and 5 bases at J, leaving 2 bases unmatched. CDR1 and CDR2 (germline): SGDLS, YYNGEE.

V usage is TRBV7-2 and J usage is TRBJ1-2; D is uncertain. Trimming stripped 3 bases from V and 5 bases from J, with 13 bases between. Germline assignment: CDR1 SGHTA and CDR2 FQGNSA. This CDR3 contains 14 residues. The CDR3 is CASSFVGRGYGYTF. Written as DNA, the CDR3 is TGTGCCAGCAGCTTCGTTGGCAGAGGGTATGGCTACACCTTC.

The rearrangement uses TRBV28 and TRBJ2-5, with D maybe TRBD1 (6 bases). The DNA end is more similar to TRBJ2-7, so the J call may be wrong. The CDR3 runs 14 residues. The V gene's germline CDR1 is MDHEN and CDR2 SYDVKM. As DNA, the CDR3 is TGTGCCAGCAGTTTCGGCGGACAGACCCACGAGCAGTACTTC. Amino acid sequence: CASSFGGQTHEQYF.

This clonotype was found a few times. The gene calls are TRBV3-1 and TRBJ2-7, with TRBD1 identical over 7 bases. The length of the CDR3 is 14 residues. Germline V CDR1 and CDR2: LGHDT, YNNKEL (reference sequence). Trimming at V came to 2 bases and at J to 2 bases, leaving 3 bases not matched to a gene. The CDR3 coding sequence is TGTGCCAGCAGCCAATATGGGACAGCCTACGAGCAGTACTTC. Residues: CASSQYGTAYEQYF.

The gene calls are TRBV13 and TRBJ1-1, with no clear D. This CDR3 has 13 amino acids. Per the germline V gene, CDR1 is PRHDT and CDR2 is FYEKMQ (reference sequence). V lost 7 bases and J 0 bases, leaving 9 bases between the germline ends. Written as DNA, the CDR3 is TGTGCCAGCAATTGGATCGTGAACACTGAAGCTTTCTTT. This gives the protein CASNWIVNTEAFF.

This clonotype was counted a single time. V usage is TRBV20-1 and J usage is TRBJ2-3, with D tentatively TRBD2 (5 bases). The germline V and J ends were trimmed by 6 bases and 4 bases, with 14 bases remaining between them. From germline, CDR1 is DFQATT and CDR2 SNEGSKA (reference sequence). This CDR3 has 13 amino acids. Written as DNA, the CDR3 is TGCAGTGCCCCGGACTTAGGCGCAGATACGCAGTATTTT. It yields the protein CSAPDLGADTQYF.

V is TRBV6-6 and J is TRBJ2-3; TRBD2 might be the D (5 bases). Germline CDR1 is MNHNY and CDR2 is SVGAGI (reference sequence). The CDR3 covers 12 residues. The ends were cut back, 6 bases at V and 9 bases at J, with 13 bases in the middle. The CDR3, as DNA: TGTGCCAGCAGCAAGGCCGGGGTAACGCAGTATTTT. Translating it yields CASSKAGVTQYF.

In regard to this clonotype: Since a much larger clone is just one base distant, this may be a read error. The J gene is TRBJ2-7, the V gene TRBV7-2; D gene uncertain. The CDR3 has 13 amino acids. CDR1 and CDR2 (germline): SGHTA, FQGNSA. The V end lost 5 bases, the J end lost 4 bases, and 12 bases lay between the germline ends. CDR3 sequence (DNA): TGTGCCAGCAGCCACCGGGCTAGTTACGAGCAGTACTTC. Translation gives CASSHRASYEQYF.